The source of this T cell receptor (beta chain) is a study of spatial heterogeneity in lung cancer. At the level of the study: Detection consistently yielded more beta chains than alpha chains.

Study results and limitations: Whereas they appeared in blood less at follow-up, ubiquitous expanded tumor TCRs appeared there more at resection.

The sample's time point: sample taken at primary tumor resection. No cells were sorted before sequencing. The whole RNA sequenced was extracted from tumor, nontumor lung or frozen PBMC. Samples were donated by 72 untreated early-stage non-small cell lung cancer patients. Trimming removed 2 bases from V and 1 base from J, with 10 bases in between. The CDR3 runs 14 residues. Germline loops: CDR1 SGDLS, CDR2 YYNGEE. Every cDNA TCR molecule received its own unique molecular identifier. TCRdb reprocessed the 5' RACE reads via MiXCR and lists one record per CDR3 protein. The table records 28,000 or so distinct CDR3 sequences, roughly 13% of them present only once. At least ten counts were recorded for this clonotype. Its antigen is unknown.

The specimen was PBMCs, collected at surgery. This sequence was found in a female donor with early-stage non-small cell lung cancer. V and J are TRBV9 and TRBJ2-7; D gene ambiguous. The CDR3 here is CASSVEIQSYEQYF. The DNA for the CDR3 is TGTGCCAGCAGCGTGGAGATACAGTCCTACGAGCAGTACTTC.